Detailed here is one TCR beta chain. Its antigen remains unidentified. The data are from a study of early stage breast cancer tumors. At the level of the study: Of 15 to 20 invasive breast tumors, twelve were hormone receptor-positive, HER2-negative.

The method was immunoSEQ multiplex PCR; TCRdb's version includes in-frame clones alone and lacks a portion of them. The table has roughly 49,000 clones, about three quarters seen once. Findings and caveats of the study: Compared with adjacent normal breast, tumors showed approximately 2.5-fold denser, more clonal T cells.

V dropped 3 bases and J dropped 8 bases, with 19 bases sitting between them. CDR1 is LNHDA and CDR2 is SQIVND in the germline V gene (reference sequence). CDR3 length: 15 amino acids. V usage is TRBV19 and J usage is TRBJ1-2, with unresolved D. Sequencing input: blood. The TCR comes from a person aged 40 to 49 with breast cancer. CDR3 sequence: CASSMLLGRLGGYTF. In nucleotides, the CDR3 is TGTGCCAGTAGTATGTTATTAGGACGATTGGGCGGCTACACCTTC. The variable domain in full, with the rest retrieved from reference TRBV19 and TRBJ1-2, is DGGITQSPKYLFRKEGQNVTLSCEQNLNHDAMYWYRQDPGQGLRLIYYSQIVNDFQKGDIAEGYSVSREKKESFPLTVTSAQKNPTAFYLCASSMLLGRLGGYTFGSGTRLTVV.